The present entry profiles one T cell receptor (beta chain) with its context. Its antigen is not known. This sample was taken from a study of blood T cells in healthy people across ages. Study-wide results and caveats: Measured against age, TCR beta diversity per million T cells decreased in a roughly linear manner.

A second about 7 to 11 cycle PCR used barcoded and J-beta primers. Each CDR3 protein is one row after TCRdb ran MiXCR on the 5' RACE reads. The sample yields about 1 million distinct CDR3 sequences, 40% to 55% seen once. Germline assignment: CDR1 DFQATT and CDR2 SNEGSKA (reference sequence). With V trimmed by 5 bases and J by 5 bases, 10 bases remained unmatched. This CDR3 is 14 amino acids long. The receptor's source is a woman aged 55-70 years in good health. Sequencing input: blood. The chain uses TRBV20-1 and TRBJ2-7; TRBD1 matches 9 bases. This CDR3 reads CSARFGTGRHEQYF. CDR3 coding DNA: TGCAGTGCTCGATTCGGGACAGGGCGTCACGAGCAGTACTTC.